This T cell receptor (beta chain) derives from a study of Tregs in tolerant kidney transplant recipients. Generated by immunoSEQ multiplex PCR, the TCRdb table keeps only in-frame clones and is missing some. Of tens of thousands of clones in the sample, about 91% were seen once. The nonmyeloablative bone marrow transplants came from related graft donors, with transient mixed chimerism. General study points: The small number of patients limits these findings pending further validation.

As for this clone: Antigen specificity is unknown.

CDR3 length: 15 amino acids. Germline V lookup: CDR1 SGDLS, CDR2 YYNGEE. With 4 bases clipped from V and 6 bases from J, the junction kept 9 bases outside the gene matches. The source material was CD4+ T cells from blood (PBMCs), sampled 24 months after the transplant. J is TRBJ2-1 and V is TRBV9; 8 nucleotides agree with TRBD2. The clonotype was recovered from a human patient who received a combined kidney and bone marrow transplant. The graft donor may have contributed some T cells. DNA of the CDR3: TGTGCCAGCAGCCAGGGACTAGGTGGTGGCAATGAGCAGTTCTTC. Residues: CASSQGLGGGNEQFF.